This TCR beta chain was found in a study of cytomegalovirus exposure and HLA in healthy donors. Study as a whole: Among the approximately 430 donors who were genotyped, roughly 76% fell in the genetic ancestry cluster that is associated with self-reported Caucasian donors.

V lost 3 bases and J lost 4, with 21 bases in between. Germline CDR1 reads KGHSH; CDR2 reads LQKENI. CDR3 length equals 17 residues. The PCR ran on 60 Vbeta and 13 Jbeta primers. The method was immunoSEQ multiplex PCR; TCRdb's version includes in-frame clones alone and lacks a portion of them. This sample has over 150,000 clones, with around 83% found just once. General study results and limits: Among donors in an Asian-associated ancestry cluster, a later analysis reportedly found fewer N-insertions than the roughly 730-donor mean. Later on, a genetic analysis was performed. It linked a missense variant in DCLRE1C with V- and J-gene trimming of TCR beta. The classifier reportedly diagnosed cytomegalovirus status with high specificity and sensitivity.

In the case of this clone: Its antigen is unknown.

Sequenced sample: PBMCs. This sequence joins TRBV18 and TRBJ1-2; D is perhaps TRBD1 (5 bases). This TCR came from a man younger than 45 in good health and CMV-seropositive. The CDR3 here is CASSPTGMGQGLYGYTF. CDR3 DNA sequence: TGTGCCAGCTCACCTACTGGGATGGGGCAGGGACTCTATGGCTACACCTTC.